These 15 T cell receptor beta chains came from one sample sequenced in a study of cytomegalovirus exposure and HLA in healthy donors (dated 2017 in TCRdb). Libraries came from the immunoSEQ multiplex PCR assay. Imported from immuneACCESS, the table was reduced by TCRdb to in-frame sequences with V and J called. These copies leave out some clones; in studies compared against another copy, an unresolved V gene accounts for under half, and the cause of the remainder is not known. The sample table contains some 63,000 clones; only one count was recorded for about 90% of them. Together, the top ten hold 0.95% to 1.5% of the sample. The specimen sequenced was PBMCs. The receptors shown here come from a woman younger than 35 in good health and CMV-seronegative.

This chain links TRBV30 with TRBJ2-5; TRBD2 agrees at 7 bases. The CDR3 consists of 15 residues. CDR1 is GTSNPN, CDR2 SVGIG, per germline (reference sequence). V trimming: 5 bases; J trimming: 7 bases; junction bases outside the gene matches: 16. CDR3 nucleotides: TGTGCCTGGGAAAAAAGCGGGGCCCTCGGGGGGACCCAGTACTTC. Encoded protein: CAWEKSGALGGTQYF.

The V gene is TRBV7-9, the J gene TRBJ2-7; TRBD2 matches 7 bases. The germline V gene has CDR1 SEHNR and CDR2 FQNEAQ (reference sequence). The ends lost 5 bases at V and 9 bases at J; junction bases unmatched: 10. CDR3 length: 13 amino acids. For the CDR3, the DNA is TGTGCCAGCAGCCCGGGAGGAGTCCCCGGGCAGTACTTC. This encodes CASSPGGVPGQYF.

The rearrangement links TRBV7-9 to TRBJ2-7, with 9 bases matching TRBD2. CDR1 is SEHNR and CDR2 is FQNEAQ in the germline V gene (reference sequence). This CDR3 has 15 residues. V lost 0 bases, J lost 1 base, and 1 base stayed unmatched. This chain's CDR3 is CASSLATSGSYEQYF. CDR3 in DNA: TGTGCCAGCAGCTTAGCGACTAGCGGTTCCTACGAGCAGTACTTC.

This chain uses TRBV7-9 with TRBJ1-1; possible D gene TRBD1, 6 bases. The length of the CDR3 is 11 residues. CDR1 is SEHNR, CDR2 FQNEAQ, per germline (reference sequence). V lost 6 bases to trimming and J lost 5 bases, with 7 bases between them. The CDR3, as DNA: TGTGCCAGCAGAAGGGGGACTGAAGCTTTCTTT. It specifies CASRRGTEAFF.

V is TRBV2 and J is TRBJ2-2; tentatively, D is TRBD1 (6 bases). CDR3 length: 12 amino acids. CDR1 SNHLY and CDR2 FYNNEI come from the germline V gene. The CDR3 reads CATVRGTGELFF. The CDR3 DNA sequence: TGTGCGACAGTCAGGGGCACCGGGGAGCTGTTTTTT.

DNA for the CDR3: TGTGCCAGCAGCCCTCGGTTTTTTGGAAACACCATATATTTT. This translates into CASSPRFFGNTIYF. This chain connects TRBV5-6 to TRBJ1-3; D gene ambiguous. CDR3 length: 14 amino acids. Germline loops: CDR1 SGHDT, CDR2 YYEEEE. Trimming removed 4 bases from V and 3 bases from J, with 11 bases in between.

The V call is TRBV10-3, the J call TRBJ2-5; 9 positions match TRBD1. The CDR3 has 13 residues. The germline V gene has CDR1 ENHRY and CDR2 SYGVKD. The J segment lost 5 bases and the V segment lost 6 bases, leaving 4 bases of the junction unmatched. The CDR3 bases are TGTGCCATCAGGGGACAGGGTGCGGAGACCCAGTACTTC. Protein product: CAIRGQGAETQYF.

There are a few counts of this clone. The chain carries TRBV6-5 and TRBJ2-7, with TRBD1 matching 8 bases. This CDR3 comprises 15 residues. Losses at the gene ends were 2 bases for V and 2 bases for J; bases not matched to a gene: 5. Germline CDR1 MNHEY, CDR2 SVGAGI. DNA of the CDR3: TGTGCCAGCAGTTACACCCCGGACAGGGCCTACGAGCAGTACTTC. Translated: CASSYTPDRAYEQYF.

The rearrangement uses TRBV25-1 and TRBJ2-1, with TRBD1 as a possible D gene (5 bases). CDR3 size: 13 residues. The V end lost 4 bases, the J end lost 6 bases, and 10 bases lay between the germline ends. Germline values: CDR1 MGHDK, CDR2 SYGVNS. The DNA for the CDR3 is TGTGCCAGCAGTGGTCAGGGCGTCAATGAGCAGTTCTTC. It specifies CASSGQGVNEQFF.

This clone was counted once. The DNA for the CDR3 is TGTGCCAGCAGCTCCCCCGTCGGCACTGAAGCTTTCTTT. The encoded protein is CASSSPVGTEAFF. The V gene is TRBV9, the J gene TRBJ1-1; D not resolved. Germline CDR1 is SGDLS and CDR2 is YYNGEE. This CDR3 comprises 13 residues. Trimming cost V 4 bases and J 4 bases, with 11 bases left between them. Full variable domain (rest looked up from reference TRBV9 and TRBJ1-1): DSGVTQTPKHLITATGQRVTLRCSPRSGDLSVYWYQQSLDQGLQFLIQYYNGEERAKGNILERFSAQQFPDLHSELNLSSLELGDSALYFCASSSPVGTEAFFGQGTRLTVV.

The CDR3 reads CASSSLAANTGELFF. The CDR3 nucleotides are TGTGCCAGCAGCTCACTAGCGGCGAACACCGGGGAGCTGTTTTTT. The chain is built from TRBV5-4 and TRBJ2-2; 8 nucleotides match TRBD2. The CDR3 has 15 residues. Germline CDR1 SGHNT, CDR2 YYREEE (reference sequence). V shed 3 bases, J shed 0 bases, and the junction held 1 base outside the gene matches.

The rearrangement links TRBV6-1 to TRBJ2-1, with 14 bases matching TRBD2. The CDR3 covers 16 residues. Trimming took 2 bases from V and 6 from J; bases not matched to a gene: 3. Germline V gives CDR1 MNHNS, CDR2 SASEGT. CDR3 DNA sequence: TGTGCCAGCAGTGAAAAGACTAGCGGGAGGGGCAATGAGCAGTTCTTC. As protein: CASSEKTSGRGNEQFF.

The rearrangement joins TRBV6-1 to TRBJ1-5, with TRBD1 as a possible D gene (5 bases). Deletions cut 4 bases from V and 4 bases from J, with 14 bases between. The CDR3 covers 15 residues. Germline V gene sequence: CDR1 MNHNS, CDR2 SASEGT. CDR3 in amino acids: CASSGRIGGNQPQHF. In nucleotides, the CDR3 is TGTGCCAGCAGTGGACGGATTGGGGGGAATCAGCCCCAGCATTTT.

The chain combines TRBV27 with TRBJ2-7; possibly TRBD2 for D (6 bases). In germline, CDR1 is MNHEY, CDR2 SMNVEV (reference sequence). The CDR3 contains 16 residues. The V gene lost 5 bases and the J gene lost 1 base, with 18 bases spanning the gap. CDR3 amino acids: CASSLSGTLLSYEQYF. As DNA, the CDR3 is TGTGCCAGCAGTCTCTCAGGGACTTTGCTTTCCTACGAGCAGTACTTC.

The J gene is TRBJ2-5, the V gene TRBV5-4; TRBD1 might be the D (7 bases). Trimming left V 3 bases short and J 5 bases short, with 23 bases between. Germline V gene sequence: CDR1 SGHNT, CDR2 YYREEE (reference sequence). The CDR3 has 17 amino acids. This chain's CDR3 is CASSSASIPGGRETQYF. CDR3 nucleotide sequence: TGTGCCAGCAGCTCCGCCTCCATCCCAGGGGGGCGGGAGACCCAGTACTTC.